Listed here is a single T cell receptor (beta chain). The sample belongs to a study of technical replicates of blood from a handful of donors. The CDR3 length is 12 residues. Trimming took off 8 bases at V and 6 bases at J, with 14 bases between the two ends. Germline CDR1 is SNHLY and CDR2 is FYNNEI. Assay used: immunoSEQ multiplex PCR; TCRdb lists only in-frame clones, some missing. The sample holds 79,000 or so clones; 96% are singletons and the top ten take roughly 0.33%. The sequencing input was T cells isolated from PBMCs. The genes are TRBV2 and TRBJ2-7; the D is unclear. This sequence was found in a human donor in good health. The CDR3 sequence is CASSFHVSEQYF. DNA of the CDR3: TGTGCCAGCTCTTTTCATGTTAGCGAGCAGTACTTC.